One and the same sample provided the 9 T cell receptor beta chains below, sequenced in a study of post-analysis software for immune sequencing data. Tagging with unique molecular identifiers was a feature of the TCR beta cDNA libraries. A single record per CDR3 protein comes from TCRdb applying MiXCR to the PCR reads. The sample has a few hundred thousand distinct CDR3 sequences, roughly 45% seen once; the top ten hold about 12%. Their antigen targets remain unknown. Study-wide results and caveats: In patients, a few TRBV segments were more frequent than in controls, with TRBV5-6, TRBV5-1 and TRBV20-1 among them.

Source material: blood. These receptors came from a girl between 10 and 17 years old with multiple sclerosis.

The gene calls are TRBV20-1 and TRBJ2-7; D is unclear. CDR1 and CDR2 (germline): DFQATT, SNEGSKA (reference sequence). With 3 bases removed from V and 0 bases from J, the gap between germline ends came to 12 bases. The CDR3 runs to 14 residues. CDR3 nucleotides: TGCAGTGCTAGGAGAGACCCAGCCTCCTACGAGCAGTACTTC. This encodes CSARRDPASYEQYF.

The V call is TRBV6-5, the J call TRBJ2-4; 9 bases map to TRBD2. This CDR3 contains 18 residues. Germline trimming cut 0 bases from V and 0 bases from J; bases unmatched to any gene: 6. The germline V gene encodes CDR1 MNHEY and CDR2 SVGAGI. CDR3 loop: CASSYSMLAGLAKNIQYF. DNA for the CDR3: TGTGCCAGCAGTTACTCGATGCTAGCGGGACTAGCCAAAAACATTCAGTACTTC.

A few counts support this clonotype. The chain joins TRBV6-5 to TRBJ2-5, with 9 nucleotides matching TRBD2. The DNA end lines up better with TRBJ2-7; the J call may be wrong. The CDR3 length is 15 residues. Germline values: CDR1 MNHEY, CDR2 SVGAGI. CDR3 protein: CASSYLASGNHEQYF. In DNA form, the CDR3 reads TGTGCCAGCAGTTACTTGGCTAGCGGGAACCACGAGCAGTACTTC.

This clonotype was found a few times. V and J are TRBV5-1 and TRBJ2-7; a possible D gene is TRBD2 (6 bases). The germline CDR1 and CDR2 sequences are SGHRS and YFSETQ. Trimming took off 4 bases at V and 3 bases at J, with 17 bases between the two ends. There are 15 residues in the CDR3. The CDR3 nucleotides read TGCGCCAGCAGCCCCCTACCTAGCGAACTCTACGAGCAGTACTTC. Its translation: CASSPLPSELYEQYF.

The chain couples TRBV7-3 to TRBJ2-1; TRBD2 matches 11 bases. The junction had 8 bases not matched to a gene; V was cut back by 5 bases and J by 5 bases. This CDR3 has 16 amino acids. Germline V gene lookup returns CDR1 SGHTA and CDR2 FQGTGA. The CDR3, as DNA: TGTGCCAGCAGCCCAGTCGGGACTAGCGGAAACAATGAGCAGTTCTTC. Translated, it gives CASSPVGTSGNNEQFF.

This sequence joins TRBV10-3 and TRBJ1-2; 9 bases match TRBD1. This CDR3 has 14 amino acids. The germline V gene encodes CDR1 ENHRY and CDR2 SYGVKD. The junction had 9 bases not matched to a gene; V was cut back by 5 bases and J by 8 bases. The CDR3, as DNA: TGTGCCATCAGTCGGACAGGGGCATCGATGGGCTACACCTTC. Translation gives CAISRTGASMGYTF.

This clonotype came up a few times. The genes are TRBV20-1 and TRBJ2-5, with 9 bases matching TRBD1. The end of the DNA fits TRBJ2-7 better, so the J call may be wrong. The CDR3 is 14 residues long. CDR1 DFQATT and CDR2 SNEGSKA come from the germline V gene (reference sequence). CDR3 nucleotide sequence: TGCAGTGCTAGTTGGACAGGGGCCTACTACGAGCAGTACTTC. It codes for CSASWTGAYYEQYF.

J is TRBJ2-2 and V is TRBV4-1; 10 positions agree with TRBD2. CDR1 and CDR2 from the germline V gene are MGHRA and YSYEKL. This CDR3 comprises 15 residues. The V gene end was trimmed by 4 bases and the J gene end by 4 bases; junction bases not matched to a gene: 3. Here the CDR3 DNA reads TGCGCCAGCAGCCCTTGGACTAGCGGCACCGGGGAGCTGTTTTTT. It encodes CASSPWTSGTGELFF.

This rearrangement joins TRBV6-1 to TRBJ2-2, with 10 bases fitting TRBD1. The CDR3 contains 17 residues. V shed 2 bases, J shed 3 bases, and the junction held 6 bases outside the gene matches. Germline CDR1 reads MNHNS; CDR2 reads SASEGT. The CDR3 DNA is TGTGCCAGCAGTGAAAGCCTCGGGACAGGGGACACCGGGGAGCTGTTTTTT. It specifies CASSESLGTGDTGELFF.